This entry is about one T cell receptor (beta chain). Its specificity is unknown. These data belong to a study of T cells in Graves' hyperthyroidism and ophthalmopathy. Study-wide points: A 13 V-J model separated ophthalmopathy from stable hyperthyroidism. Peripheral blood also featured most of the thyroid clonotypes expanded above 0.001.

Authors of the study amplified TCR beta CDR3 regions from RNA transcripts. The HTBI set primed first-round TCR CDR3 RT-PCR. TCRdb analysed the multiplex PCR reads with MiXCR anew, one entry per CDR3 protein. The sample lists about 400,000 distinct CDR3 sequences; 15% to 19% were seen once. Disease duration under 2 months; hyperthyroidism patients were aged 18 to 65. Exclusion followed for patients with uncontrolled infection, other autoimmune disease, pregnancy or lactation. Germline CDR1 and CDR2: PRHDT and FYEKMQ (reference sequence). The CDR3 spans 11 residues. The V end was cut by 5 bases, the J end by 8 bases, with 9 bases between.

Sequencing was performed on blood. The gene calls are TRBV13 and TRBJ1-2; D is perhaps TRBD1 (5 bases). The source is a woman under 30 with Graves' hyperthyroidism. DNA for the CDR3: TGTGCCAGCAGCGGGGCTAGGGGCTACACCTTC. The encoded protein is CASSGARGYTF.